This T cell receptor (beta chain) was recorded in a study of T-cell memory formation after mild COVID-19 (TCRdb year 2021). Background on the whole study: TCR sequence clusters from the two donors were found to be largely donor specific. The cohort comprised two young, previously healthy adult volunteers, one female and one male. In two donors, T-cell clones that expanded and contracted after mild COVID-19 were followed by sequencing TCRalpha and TCRbeta repertoires longitudinally.

Overall results and qualifications from the work: SARS-CoV-2 specificity of the second-wave clones peaking on day 37 was not confirmed. Clones that contracted from day 15 to 85 showed balanced CD4/CD8 phenotypes, whereas a second wave of clones that expanded from day 15 to 37 leaned towards CD4+. Some responding clones were found in pre-infection memory, which suggests that pre-existing cross-reactive memory T cells took part in the SARS-CoV-2 response. Contracting CD4+ clones turned up mainly in the CM and EM memory subsets, whereas EMRA was where CD8+ clones were enriched. Only a couple of mild cases were covered by the study, and larger cohorts that include severe cases with pre-infection samples were considered necessary.

Sequencing took place on an Illumina NovaSeq 6000. Using 5'RACE with constant-segment primers, TCRalpha and TCRbeta cDNA libraries were constructed, with sample barcodes and unique molecular identifiers added in the process. Trizol reagent was used to extract RNA from every sample. The libraries were amplified in two PCR steps, and the second step added a second sample barcode and Illumina TruSeq adapters. The libraries were sequenced on an Illumina NovaSeq using 2 x 150 bp paired-end reads. For the original study's pipeline: With migec v1.2.7, reads were demultiplexed and then collapsed into UMI-guided consensus sequences. Using mixcr v2.1.11, the UMI consensuses were aligned to TRA and TRB V and J templates and assembled into clonotypes. Expanded or contracted clonotypes were those called significant by both edgeR and NoisET, with noise models trained on biological replicates. For edgeR calls, the thresholds were a false discovery rate-adjusted p below 0.01 and a log2 fold-change of 1. As an exploratory analysis of dynamics, PCA with hierarchical clustering was applied to max-normalized trajectories of the 1000 most abundant clonotypes. Separately sequenced CD4+ and CD8+ repertoires were used to assign the CD4 or CD8 phenotype of responding clones. TCRdb handled the public reads itself, with Q25 trimming in fastp and clone calling in MiXCR, and kept productive beta chains. CDR3 protein duplicates are merged, each entry listing the most common genes and DNA. These V and J calls originate from TCRdb's pipeline instead of the authors' own analysis. This sample holds approximately 340,000 distinct CDR3 sequences; roughly 13% were observed only once. The top ten constitute about 20% of the sample.

Of note for this clonotype: This receptor's antigen is unknown. Base qualities are not provided; no much larger clone lies one nucleotide away.

Ficoll-Paque density gradient centrifugation was used to isolate PBMCs. V sheds 2 bases and J sheds 1 base, leaving 8 bases between their ends. Based on the germline V gene, the CDR1 and CDR2 sequences are SGHTA and FQGNSA. Including cysteine and phenylalanine, the CDR3 has 14 amino acids. Of the read, only the CDR3 DNA is kept; its 42 bases are in frame from base 1. The TCR sequence derives from a man aged 18 to 35 who had mild COVID-19 (a few samples of this study predate the infection). The sample titles of this study are shuffled in the database, so cell type and time point are left out; the donor was told from shared clones. The specimen was PBMCs or a T cell subset sorted from them (not recorded which). The V and J genes are TRBV7-2 and TRBJ1-1; the D gene cannot be named for sure. The CDR3 region: CASSLNVRNTEAFF. The sequence in DNA is TGTGCCAGCAGCTTAAACGTCCGGAACACTGAAGCTTTCTTT.